This T cell receptor (beta chain) was sequenced for a study of blood T cell repertoires in COVID-19 (dated by TCRdb to 2020 to 2021). For the wider study: Samples from collaborators originated in the United States, Italy and Spain and spanned both the acute and convalescent phases of COVID-19. Samples were obtained from the ongoing ImmuneRACE study (first 160 participants) and from 950 to 1,500 subjects provided by 6 global collaborators. Sample metadata almost always included a de-identified subject ID, COVID-19 status, age in years and sex. The material from the prospective study consisted of cDNA or gDNA derived from T cells, B-cell-depleted T cells, or PBMCs. The repertoires were made available in a free public database intended to serve as a resource for research on the immune response to SARS-CoV-2. Where HLA class I and class II types were available, the types were taken from metadata supplied by the sample provider, not from assay-based typing. Deeply sampled blood TCRbeta repertoires from subjects exposed to, actively infected with, or recovered from COVID-19 were included in the dataset.

On this clone itself: No antigen is known for it. It has no much larger one-base neighbor in the sample; base qualities were not kept.

Overall study outcomes, separate from this receptor: How much clinical and demographic metadata was included differed by source and by participant, and the metadata was provided uncurated.

The immunoSEQ Assay, a bias-controlled multiplex PCR, was used to amplify TCRbeta CDR3 regions from genomic DNA. In the original analysis: The number of nucleated cells in each sample was estimated from the amplification of reference gene primers within the assay. To quantify the absolute abundance of each unique TCRbeta CDR3 rearrangement, sequence reads were collapsed and filtered. For each sample, productive Simpson clonality was calculated by taking the square root of Simpson's diversity index across productive rearrangements. This immuneACCESS table, as held by TCRdb, lists in-frame sequences with V and J called but not all clones. Of the missing ones, under half trace to an unresolved V gene in checked studies; the others have no known cause. From that table come the V and J calls and clone size; the DNA was used to work out D and trimming. The sample yields some 350,000 clones; about 90% were counted once. The ten largest account for roughly 5% of the sample.

CDR1 and CDR2 (LGHDT, YNNKEL) derive from the germline V gene (reference sequence). V trim: 4 bases; J trim: 1 base; unmatched bases: 3. The CDR3 sequence holds 14 residues, the cysteine and phenylalanine included. The read is trimmed to its CDR3 DNA, 42 bases read in frame from base 1. Enrolling through a virtual design, the prospective study's participants ranged in age from roughly 18 to 89 years and lived across 24 United States geographic areas. Cohort assignment in the prospective study relied on participant-reported clinical history from a screening survey and a study questionnaire. For ImmuneRACE Cohort 3, a participant was defined as recovered based on two consecutive negative NP/OP PCR tests, clearance by a healthcare professional, or resolution of symptoms. In the prospective study, mobile phlebotomists collected whole blood, serum and a nasopharyngeal or oropharyngeal swab from each participant. Over a roughly two-month period, participants in the prospective study had the option of providing additional blood draws and questionnaires. Before DNA extraction, blood samples from the prospective study were shipped at room temperature or frozen.

Sequenced material: PBMCs or T cells enriched from blood (not recorded which). The chain joins TRBV3-1 (or the pseudogene TRBV3-2) to TRBJ1-1, with TRBD1 matching 7 junction bases. The TCR comes from a woman under 40 who had recovered from COVID-19. The nucleotide sequence reads TGTGCCAGCAGCCCCCGACAGGGGAACACTGAAGCTTTCTTT. Translated, it reads CASSPRQGNTEAFF.